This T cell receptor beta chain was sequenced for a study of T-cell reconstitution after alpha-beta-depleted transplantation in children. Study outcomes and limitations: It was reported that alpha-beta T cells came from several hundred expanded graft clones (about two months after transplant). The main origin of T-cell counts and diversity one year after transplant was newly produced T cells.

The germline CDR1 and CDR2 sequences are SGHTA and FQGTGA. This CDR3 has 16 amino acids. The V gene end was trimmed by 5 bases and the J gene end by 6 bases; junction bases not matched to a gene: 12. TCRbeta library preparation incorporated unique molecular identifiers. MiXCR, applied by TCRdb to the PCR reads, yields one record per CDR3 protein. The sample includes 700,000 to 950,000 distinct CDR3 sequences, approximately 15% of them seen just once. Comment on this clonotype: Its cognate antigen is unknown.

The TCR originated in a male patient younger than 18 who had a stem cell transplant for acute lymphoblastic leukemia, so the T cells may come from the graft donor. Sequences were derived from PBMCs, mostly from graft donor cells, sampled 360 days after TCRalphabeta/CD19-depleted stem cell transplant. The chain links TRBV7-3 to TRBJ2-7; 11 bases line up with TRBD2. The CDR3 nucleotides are TGTGCCAGCAGCAGAACCGGGACTAGCGGTTGGGGCGAGCAGTACTTC. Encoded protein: CASSRTGTSGWGEQYF. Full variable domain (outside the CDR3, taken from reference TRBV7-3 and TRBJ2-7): GAGVSQTPSNKVTEKGKYVELRCDPISGHTALYWYRQSLGQGPEFLIYFQGTGAADDSGLPNDRFFAVRPEGSVSTLKIQRTERGDSAVYLCASSRTGTSGWGEQYFGPGTRLTVT.